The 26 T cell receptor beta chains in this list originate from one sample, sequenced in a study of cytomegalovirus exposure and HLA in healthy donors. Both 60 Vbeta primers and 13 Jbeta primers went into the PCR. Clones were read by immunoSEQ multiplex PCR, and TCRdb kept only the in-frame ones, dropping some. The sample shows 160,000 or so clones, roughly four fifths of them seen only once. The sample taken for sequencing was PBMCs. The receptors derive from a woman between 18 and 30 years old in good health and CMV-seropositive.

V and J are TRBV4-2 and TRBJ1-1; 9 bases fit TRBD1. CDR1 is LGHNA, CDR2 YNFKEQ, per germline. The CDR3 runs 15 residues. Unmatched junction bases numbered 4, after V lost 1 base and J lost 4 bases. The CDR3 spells CASSQGHRGLTEAFF. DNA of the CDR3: TGTGCCAGCAGCCAAGGCCACAGGGGGCTCACTGAAGCTTTCTTT.

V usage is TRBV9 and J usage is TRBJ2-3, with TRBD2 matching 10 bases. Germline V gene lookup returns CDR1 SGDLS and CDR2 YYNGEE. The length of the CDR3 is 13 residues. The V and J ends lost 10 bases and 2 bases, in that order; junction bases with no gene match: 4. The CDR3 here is CAGAGGPTDTQYF. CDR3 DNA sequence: TGTGCCGGAGCGGGGGGGCCCACAGATACGCAGTATTTT.

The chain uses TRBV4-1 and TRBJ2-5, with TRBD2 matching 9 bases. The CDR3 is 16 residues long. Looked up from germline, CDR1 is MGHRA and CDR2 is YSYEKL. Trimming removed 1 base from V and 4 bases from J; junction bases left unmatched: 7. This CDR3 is CASSQVPSGDLETQYF. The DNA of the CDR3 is TGCGCCAGCAGCCAAGTCCCTAGCGGGGATCTAGAGACCCAGTACTTC.

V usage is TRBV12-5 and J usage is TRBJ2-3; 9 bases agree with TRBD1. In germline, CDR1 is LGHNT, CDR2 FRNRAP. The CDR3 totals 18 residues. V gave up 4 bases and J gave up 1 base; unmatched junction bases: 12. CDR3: CASGSLPGQGIGTDTQYF. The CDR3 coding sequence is TGTGCTAGTGGTTCCCTACCGGGACAGGGAATAGGCACAGATACGCAGTATTTT.

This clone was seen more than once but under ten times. The CDR3 reads CASSEGVSGANVLTF. CDR3 DNA sequence: TGTGCCAGCAGCGAGGGGGTTTCTGGGGCCAACGTCCTGACTTTC. The chain employs TRBV9 and TRBJ2-6, with D possibly matching TRBD1 (6 bases). Germline CDR1 is SGDLS and CDR2 is YYNGEE. The CDR3 runs to 15 residues. Deletions cut 3 bases from V and 1 base from J, with 8 bases between. The full variable domain, with the rest looked up from reference TRBV9 and TRBJ2-6, is DSGVTQTPKHLITATGQRVTLRCSPRSGDLSVYWYQQSLDQGLQFLIQYYNGEERAKGNILERFSAQQFPDLHSELNLSSLELGDSALYFCASSEGVSGANVLTFGAGSRLTVL.

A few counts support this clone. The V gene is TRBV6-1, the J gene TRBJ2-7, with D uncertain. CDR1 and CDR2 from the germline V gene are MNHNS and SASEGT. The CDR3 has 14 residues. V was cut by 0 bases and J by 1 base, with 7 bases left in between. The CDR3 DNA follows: TGTGCCAGCAGTGAAGCGGGCAGGTCCTACGAGCAGTACTTC. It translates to CASSEAGRSYEQYF.

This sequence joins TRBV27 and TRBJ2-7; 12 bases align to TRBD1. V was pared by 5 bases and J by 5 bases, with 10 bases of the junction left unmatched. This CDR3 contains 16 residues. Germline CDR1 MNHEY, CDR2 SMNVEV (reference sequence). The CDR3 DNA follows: TGTGCCAGCAGTATCTGGGGGACAGGGGGCGACGACGAGCAGTACTTC. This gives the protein CASSIWGTGGDDEQYF.

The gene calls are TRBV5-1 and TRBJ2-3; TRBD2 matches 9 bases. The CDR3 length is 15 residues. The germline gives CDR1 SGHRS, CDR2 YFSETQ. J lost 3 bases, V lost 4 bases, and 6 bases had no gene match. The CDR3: CASSDGLAPTDTQYF. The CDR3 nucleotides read TGCGCCAGCAGCGACGGACTAGCGCCGACAGATACGCAGTATTTT.

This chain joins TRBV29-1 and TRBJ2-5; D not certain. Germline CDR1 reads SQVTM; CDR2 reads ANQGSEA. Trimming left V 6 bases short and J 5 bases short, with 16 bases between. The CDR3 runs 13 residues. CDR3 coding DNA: TGCAGCGTGCCTAGATTGGGTGGGGAGACCCAGTACTTC. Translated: CSVPRLGGETQYF.

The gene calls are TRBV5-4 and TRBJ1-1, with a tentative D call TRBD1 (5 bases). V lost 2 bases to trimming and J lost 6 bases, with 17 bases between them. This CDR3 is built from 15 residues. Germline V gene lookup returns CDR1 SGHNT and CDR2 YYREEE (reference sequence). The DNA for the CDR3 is TGTGCCAGCAGCTTCGGTCCGGAACAGGACGCTGAAGCTTTCTTT. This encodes CASSFGPEQDAEAFF.

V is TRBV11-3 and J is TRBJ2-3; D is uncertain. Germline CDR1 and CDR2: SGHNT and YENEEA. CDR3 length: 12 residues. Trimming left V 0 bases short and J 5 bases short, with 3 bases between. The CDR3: CASSLDQDTQYF. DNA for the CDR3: TGTGCCAGCAGCTTAGATCAAGATACGCAGTATTTT. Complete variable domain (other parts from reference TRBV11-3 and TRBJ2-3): EAGVVQSPRYKIIEKKQPVAFWCNPISGHNTLYWYLQNLGQGPELLIRYENEEAVDDSQLPKDRFSAERLKGVDSTLKIQPAELGDSAVYLCASSLDQDTQYFGPGTRLTVL.

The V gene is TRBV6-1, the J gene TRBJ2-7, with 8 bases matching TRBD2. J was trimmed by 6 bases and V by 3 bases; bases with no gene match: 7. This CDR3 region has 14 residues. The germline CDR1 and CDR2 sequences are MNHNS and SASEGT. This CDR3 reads CASSDTRGGGEQYF. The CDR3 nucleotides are TGTGCCAGCAGTGACACCCGGGGGGGCGGCGAGCAGTACTTC.

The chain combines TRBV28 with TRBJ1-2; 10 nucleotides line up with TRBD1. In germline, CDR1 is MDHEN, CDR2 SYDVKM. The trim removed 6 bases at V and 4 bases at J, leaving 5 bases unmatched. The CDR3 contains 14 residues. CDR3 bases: TGTGCCAGCAGCCGGGACAGGGGACTCTATGGCTACACCTTC. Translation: CASSRDRGLYGYTF.

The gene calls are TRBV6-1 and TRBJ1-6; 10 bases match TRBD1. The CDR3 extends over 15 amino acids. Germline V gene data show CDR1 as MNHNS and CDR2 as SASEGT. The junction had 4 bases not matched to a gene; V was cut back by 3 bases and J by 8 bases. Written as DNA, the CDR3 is TGTGCCAGCAGTGAGGGACAGGGGAGGGATTCACCCCTCCACTTT. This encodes CASSEGQGRDSPLHF.

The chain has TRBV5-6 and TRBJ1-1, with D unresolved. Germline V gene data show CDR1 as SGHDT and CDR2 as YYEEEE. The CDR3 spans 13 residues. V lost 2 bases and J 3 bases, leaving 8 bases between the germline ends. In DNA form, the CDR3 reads TGTGCCAGCAGCTTATCCGGGGACACTGAAGCTTTCTTT. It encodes CASSLSGDTEAFF.

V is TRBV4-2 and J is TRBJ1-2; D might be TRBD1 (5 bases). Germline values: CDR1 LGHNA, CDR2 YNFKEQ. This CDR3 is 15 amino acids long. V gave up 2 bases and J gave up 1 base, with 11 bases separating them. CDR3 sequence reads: CASSQNGHLNYGYTF. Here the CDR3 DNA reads TGTGCCAGCAGCCAAAACGGACATCTTAACTATGGCTACACCTTC.

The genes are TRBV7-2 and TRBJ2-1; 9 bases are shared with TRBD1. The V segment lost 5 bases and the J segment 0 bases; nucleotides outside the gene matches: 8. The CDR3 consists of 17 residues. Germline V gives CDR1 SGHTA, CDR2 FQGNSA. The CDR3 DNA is TGTGCCAGCAGCCCGAGAGCGACAGGGGGCTCCTACAATGAGCAGTTCTTC. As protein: CASSPRATGGSYNEQFF.

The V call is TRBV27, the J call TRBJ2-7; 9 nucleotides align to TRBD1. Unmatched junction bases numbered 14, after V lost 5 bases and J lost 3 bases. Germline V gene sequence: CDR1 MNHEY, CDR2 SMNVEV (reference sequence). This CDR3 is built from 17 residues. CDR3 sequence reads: CASSRNTWDRENYEQYF. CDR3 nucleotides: TGTGCCAGCAGTAGGAACACTTGGGACAGGGAAAACTACGAGCAGTACTTC.

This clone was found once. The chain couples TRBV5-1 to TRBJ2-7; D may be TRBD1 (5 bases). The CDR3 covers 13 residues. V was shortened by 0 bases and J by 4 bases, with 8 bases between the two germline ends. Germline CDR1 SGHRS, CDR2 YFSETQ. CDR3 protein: CASSLEGFYEQYF. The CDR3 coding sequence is TGCGCCAGCAGCTTGGAGGGGTTTTACGAGCAGTACTTC.

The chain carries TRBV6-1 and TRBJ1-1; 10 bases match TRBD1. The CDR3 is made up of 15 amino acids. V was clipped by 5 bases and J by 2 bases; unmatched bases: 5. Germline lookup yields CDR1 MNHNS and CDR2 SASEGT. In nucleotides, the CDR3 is TGTGCCAGCAGTATACGGACAGGGGGAAACACTGAAGCTTTCTTT. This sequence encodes CASSIRTGGNTEAFF.

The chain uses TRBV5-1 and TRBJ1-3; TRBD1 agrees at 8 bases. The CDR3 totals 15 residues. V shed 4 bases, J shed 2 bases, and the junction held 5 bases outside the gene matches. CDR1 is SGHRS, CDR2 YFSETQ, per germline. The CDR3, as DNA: TGCGCCAGCAGCCCGGACAGGGATCCTGGAAACACCATATATTTT. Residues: CASSPDRDPGNTIYF.

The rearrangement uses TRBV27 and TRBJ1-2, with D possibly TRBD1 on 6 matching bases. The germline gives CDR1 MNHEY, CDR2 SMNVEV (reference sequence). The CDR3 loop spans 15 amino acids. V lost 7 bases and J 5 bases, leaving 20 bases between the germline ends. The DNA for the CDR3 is TGTGCCAGCACCTCGGGGGGGCACCCACCTTATGGCTACACCTTC. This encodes CASTSGGHPPYGYTF.

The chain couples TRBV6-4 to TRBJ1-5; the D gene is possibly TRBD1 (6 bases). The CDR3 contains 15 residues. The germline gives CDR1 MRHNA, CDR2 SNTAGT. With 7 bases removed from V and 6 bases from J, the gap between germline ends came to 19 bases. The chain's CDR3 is CASTGARGGVQPQHF. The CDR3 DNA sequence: TGTGCCAGCACCGGAGCACGGGGGGGCGTTCAGCCCCAGCATTTT.

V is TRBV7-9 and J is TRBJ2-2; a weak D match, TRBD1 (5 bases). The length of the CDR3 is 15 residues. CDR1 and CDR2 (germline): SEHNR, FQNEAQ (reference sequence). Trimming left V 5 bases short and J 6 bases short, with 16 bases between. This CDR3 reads CASSNHPQGSGELFF. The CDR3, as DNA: TGTGCCAGCAGCAACCACCCCCAGGGATCCGGGGAGCTGTTTTTT.

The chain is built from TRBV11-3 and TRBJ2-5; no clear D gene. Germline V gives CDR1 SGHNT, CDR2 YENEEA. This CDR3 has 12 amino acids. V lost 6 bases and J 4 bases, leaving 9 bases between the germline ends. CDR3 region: CASSVSPETQYF. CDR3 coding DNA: TGTGCCAGCAGTGTAAGCCCAGAGACCCAGTACTTC.

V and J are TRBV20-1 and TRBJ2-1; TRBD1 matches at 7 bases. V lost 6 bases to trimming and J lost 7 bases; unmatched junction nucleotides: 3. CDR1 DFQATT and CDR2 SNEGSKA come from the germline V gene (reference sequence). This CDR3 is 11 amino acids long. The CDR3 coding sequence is TGCAGTGCAGGCAGGGGGAATGAGCAGTTCTTC. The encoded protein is CSAGRGNEQFF.